The sequence of this TCR beta chain was determined in a study of OX40 agonist ivuxolimab in advanced cancers. Study details: It was ivuxolimab, an agonistic anti-OX40 (CD134) antibody, that patients were treated with. Prior anti-PD-1, anti-PD-L1 or anti-CTLA-4 therapy was allowed; more than 30% had some. Broader study findings: CD8+ T cells showed, on average, more clonal expansion than CD4+ cells. Both blood CD4+ and CD8+ T cells showed clonal growth by week 6 at 0.1 to 3.0 mg/kg.

Method: immunoSEQ multiplex PCR; TCRdb's copy keeps in-frame clones and lacks some. Of about 69,000 clones in the sample, 75% to 95% are singletons; the top ten hold more than 4.5%. Points on this clone: The antigen remains undetermined.

Germline V gene lookup returns CDR1 LNHDA and CDR2 SQIVND (reference sequence). J was trimmed by 6 bases and V by 5 bases; bases with no gene match: 10. CDR3 size: 17 residues. This sequence originates from an adult with an advanced solid tumor such as melanoma, head and neck, liver or kidney cancer. The sequences come from CD4+ or CD8+ T cells sorted from blood, collected in a trial of the OX40 agonist ivuxolimab. The gene calls are TRBV19 and TRBJ2-1, with 13 bases that match TRBD2. CDR3 nucleotides: TGTGCCAGTAGTGACTCCTCGGGACTAGCGGGACCCAATGAGCAGTTCTTC. This gives the protein CASSDSSGLAGPNEQFF.